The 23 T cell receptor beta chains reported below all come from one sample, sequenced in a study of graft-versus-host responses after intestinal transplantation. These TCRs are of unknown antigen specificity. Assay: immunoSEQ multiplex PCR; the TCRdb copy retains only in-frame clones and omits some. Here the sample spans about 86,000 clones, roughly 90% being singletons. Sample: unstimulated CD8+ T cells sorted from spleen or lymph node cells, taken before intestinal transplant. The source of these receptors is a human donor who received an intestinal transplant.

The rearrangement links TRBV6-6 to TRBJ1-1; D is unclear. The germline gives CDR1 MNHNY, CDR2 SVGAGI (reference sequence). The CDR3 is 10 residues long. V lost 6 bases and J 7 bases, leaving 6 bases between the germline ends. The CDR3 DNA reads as TGTGCCAGCAGCGGCGGTGAAGCTTTCTTT. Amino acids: CASSGGEAFF.

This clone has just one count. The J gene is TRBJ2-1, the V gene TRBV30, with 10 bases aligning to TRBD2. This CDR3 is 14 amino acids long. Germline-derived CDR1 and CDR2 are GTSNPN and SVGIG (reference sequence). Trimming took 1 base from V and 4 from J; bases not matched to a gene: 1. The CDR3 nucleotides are TGTGCCTGGAGTGAACTAGCGGGGTACAATGAGCAGTTCTTC. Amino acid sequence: CAWSELAGYNEQFF.

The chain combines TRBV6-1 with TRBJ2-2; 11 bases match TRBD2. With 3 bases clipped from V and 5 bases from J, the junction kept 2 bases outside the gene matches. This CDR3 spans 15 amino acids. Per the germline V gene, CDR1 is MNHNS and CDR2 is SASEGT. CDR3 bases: TGTGCCAGCAGTGACGGGACTAGCGGAACCGGGGAGCTGTTTTTT. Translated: CASSDGTSGTGELFF.

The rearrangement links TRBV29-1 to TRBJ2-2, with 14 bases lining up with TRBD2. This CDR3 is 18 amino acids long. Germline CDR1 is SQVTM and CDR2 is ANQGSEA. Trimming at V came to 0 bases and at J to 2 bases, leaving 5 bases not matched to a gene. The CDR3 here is CSVEDPTSGRANTGELFF. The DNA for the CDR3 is TGCAGCGTTGAAGATCCGACTAGCGGGAGGGCCAACACCGGGGAGCTGTTTTTT.

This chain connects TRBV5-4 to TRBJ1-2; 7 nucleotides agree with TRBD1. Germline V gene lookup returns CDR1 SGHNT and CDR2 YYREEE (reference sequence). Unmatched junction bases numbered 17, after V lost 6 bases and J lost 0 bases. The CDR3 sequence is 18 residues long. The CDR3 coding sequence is TGTGCCAGCACCGGTGGACAGGTTGGAAGATCCCCTAACTATGGCTACACCTTC. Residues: CASTGGQVGRSPNYGYTF.

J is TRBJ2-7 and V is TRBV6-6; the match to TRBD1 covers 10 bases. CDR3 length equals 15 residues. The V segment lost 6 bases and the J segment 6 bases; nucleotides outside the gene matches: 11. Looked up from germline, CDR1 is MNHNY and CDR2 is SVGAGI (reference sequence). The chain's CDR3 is CASSSLGTGEPEQYF. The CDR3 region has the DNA TGTGCCAGCAGCAGCCTTGGGACAGGGGAACCCGAGCAGTACTTC.

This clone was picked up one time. The CDR3 reads CASSQDYRGPYNEQFF. As DNA, the CDR3 is TGCGCCAGCAGCCAAGATTACAGGGGACCCTACAATGAGCAGTTCTTC. The genes are TRBV4-3 and TRBJ2-1; 7 bases are a match to TRBD1. This CDR3 is 16 amino acids long. CDR1 is LGHNA, CDR2 YSLEER, per germline. V shed 0 bases and J 2 bases; nucleotides not matched to a gene: 4.

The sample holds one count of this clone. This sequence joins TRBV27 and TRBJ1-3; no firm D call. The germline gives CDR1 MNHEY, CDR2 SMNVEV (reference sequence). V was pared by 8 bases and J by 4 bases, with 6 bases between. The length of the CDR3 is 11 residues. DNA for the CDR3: TGTGCCAGCGGCTCAGGAAACACCATATATTTT. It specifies CASGSGNTIYF.

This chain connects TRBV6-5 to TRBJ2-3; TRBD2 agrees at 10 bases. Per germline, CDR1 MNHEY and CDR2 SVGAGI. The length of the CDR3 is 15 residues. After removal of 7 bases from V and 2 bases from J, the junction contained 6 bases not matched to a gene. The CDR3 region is CASTGAGGLTDTQYF. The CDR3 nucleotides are TGTGCCAGCACCGGAGCGGGAGGGCTCACAGATACGCAGTATTTT.

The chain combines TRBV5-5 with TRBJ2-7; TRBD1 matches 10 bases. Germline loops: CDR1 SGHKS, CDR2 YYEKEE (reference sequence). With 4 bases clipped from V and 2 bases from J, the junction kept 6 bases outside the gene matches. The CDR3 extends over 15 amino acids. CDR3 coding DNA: TGTGCCAGCAGCCTAGGGGGGACAGGGGCCTACGAGCAGTACTTC. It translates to CASSLGGTGAYEQYF.

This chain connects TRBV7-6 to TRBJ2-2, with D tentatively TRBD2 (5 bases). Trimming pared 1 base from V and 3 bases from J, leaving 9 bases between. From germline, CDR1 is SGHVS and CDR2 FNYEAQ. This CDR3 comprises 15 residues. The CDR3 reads CASSLVLADTGELFF. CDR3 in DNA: TGTGCCAGCAGCTTAGTTCTAGCTGACACCGGGGAGCTGTTTTTT.

The CDR3 DNA reads as TGCGCCAGCAGCCAGCCGGGATCTTACTACGAGCAGTACTTC. It codes for CASSQPGSYYEQYF. This chain joins TRBV4-1 and TRBJ2-7, with a weak D call TRBD2 (5 bases). Looked up from germline, CDR1 is MGHRA and CDR2 is YSYEKL. CDR3 length: 14 amino acids. Trimming removed 3 bases from V and 3 bases from J, with 12 bases in between.

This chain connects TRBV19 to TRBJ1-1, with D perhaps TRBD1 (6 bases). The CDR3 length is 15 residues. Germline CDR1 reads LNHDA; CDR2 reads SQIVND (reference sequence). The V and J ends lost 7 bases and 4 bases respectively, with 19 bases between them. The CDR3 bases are TGTGCCAGTACCCGATACCCCTCAGGGGCCACTGAAGCTTTCTTT. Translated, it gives CASTRYPSGATEAFF.

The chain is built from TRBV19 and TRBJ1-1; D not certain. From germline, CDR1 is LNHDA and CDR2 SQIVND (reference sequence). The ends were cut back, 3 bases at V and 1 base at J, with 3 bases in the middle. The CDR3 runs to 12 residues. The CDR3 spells CASSIGNTEAFF. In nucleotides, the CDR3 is TGTGCCAGTAGTATCGGGAACACTGAAGCTTTCTTT. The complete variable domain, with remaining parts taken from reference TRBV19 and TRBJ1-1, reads DGGITQSPKYLFRKEGQNVTLSCEQNLNHDAMYWYRQDPGQGLRLIYYSQIVNDFQKGDIAEGYSVSREKKESFPLTVTSAQKNPTAFYLCASSIGNTEAFFGQGTRLTVV.

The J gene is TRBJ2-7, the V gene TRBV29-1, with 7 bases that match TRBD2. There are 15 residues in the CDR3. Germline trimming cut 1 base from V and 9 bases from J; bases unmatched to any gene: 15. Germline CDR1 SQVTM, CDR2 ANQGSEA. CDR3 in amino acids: CSVEGRAGDHEGQYF. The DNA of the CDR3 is TGCAGCGTTGAAGGGAGGGCGGGAGATCATGAAGGGCAGTACTTC.

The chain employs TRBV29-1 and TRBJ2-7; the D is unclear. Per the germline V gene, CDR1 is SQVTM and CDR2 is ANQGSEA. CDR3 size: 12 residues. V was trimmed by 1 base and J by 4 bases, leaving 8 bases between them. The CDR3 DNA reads TGCAGCGTTGAAGTTGGGCAGTACGAGCAGTACTTC. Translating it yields CSVEVGQYEQYF.

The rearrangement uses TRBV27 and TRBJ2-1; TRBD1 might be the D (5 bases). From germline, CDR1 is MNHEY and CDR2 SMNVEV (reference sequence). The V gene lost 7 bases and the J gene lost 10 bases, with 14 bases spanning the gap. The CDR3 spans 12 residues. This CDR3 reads CASTASGREQFF. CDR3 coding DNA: TGTGCCAGCACAGCCTCAGGGCGAGAGCAGTTCTTC.

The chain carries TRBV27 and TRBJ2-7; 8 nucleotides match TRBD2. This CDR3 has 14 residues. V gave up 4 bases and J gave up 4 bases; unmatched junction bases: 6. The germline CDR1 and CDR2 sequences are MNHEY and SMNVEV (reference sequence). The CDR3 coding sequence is TGTGCCAGCAGTTCGGGGGGGGGCCCTTACGAGCAGTACTTC. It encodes CASSSGGGPYEQYF.

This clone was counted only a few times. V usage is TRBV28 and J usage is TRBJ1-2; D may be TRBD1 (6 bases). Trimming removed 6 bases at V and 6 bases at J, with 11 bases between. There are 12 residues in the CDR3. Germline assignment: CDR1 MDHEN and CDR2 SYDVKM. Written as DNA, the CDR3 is TGTGCCAGCAGCAAATACAGGGATGGCTACACCTTC. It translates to CASSKYRDGYTF.

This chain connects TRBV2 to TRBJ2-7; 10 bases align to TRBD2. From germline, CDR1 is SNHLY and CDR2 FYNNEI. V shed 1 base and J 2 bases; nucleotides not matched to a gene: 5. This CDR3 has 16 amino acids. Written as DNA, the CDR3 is TGTGCCAGCAGTGAAGGTGTAGGACTAGCGGCCTACGAGCAGTACTTC. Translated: CASSEGVGLAAYEQYF. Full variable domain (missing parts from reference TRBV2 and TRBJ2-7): EPEVTQTPSHQVTQMGQEVILRCVPISNHLYFYWYRQILGQKVEFLVSFYNNEISEKSEIFDDQFSVERPDGSNFTLKIRSTKLEDSAMYFCASSEGVGLAAYEQYFGPGTRLTVT.

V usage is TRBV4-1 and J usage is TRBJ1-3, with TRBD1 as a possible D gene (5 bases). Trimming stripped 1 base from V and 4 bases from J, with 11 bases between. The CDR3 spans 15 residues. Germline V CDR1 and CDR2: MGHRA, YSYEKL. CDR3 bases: TGCGCCAGCAGCCAAGGTCAGGGTCCCGGAAACACCATATATTTT. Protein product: CASSQGQGPGNTIYF.

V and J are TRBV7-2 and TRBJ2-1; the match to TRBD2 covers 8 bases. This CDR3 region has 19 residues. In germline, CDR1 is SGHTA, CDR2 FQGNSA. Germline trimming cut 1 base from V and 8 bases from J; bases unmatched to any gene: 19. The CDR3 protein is CASSLGPWREDGWYDEQFF. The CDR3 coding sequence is TGTGCCAGCAGCTTAGGACCTTGGCGGGAGGACGGTTGGTACGATGAGCAGTTCTTC.

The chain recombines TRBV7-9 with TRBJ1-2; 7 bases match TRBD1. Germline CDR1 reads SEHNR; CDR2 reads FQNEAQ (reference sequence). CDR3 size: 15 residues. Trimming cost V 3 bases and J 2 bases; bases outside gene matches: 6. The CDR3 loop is CASSLGQTGNYGYTF. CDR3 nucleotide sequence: TGTGCCAGCAGCTTGGGACAGACAGGGAACTATGGCTACACCTTC. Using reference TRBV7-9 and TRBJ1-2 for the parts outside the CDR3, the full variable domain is DTGVSQNPRHKITKRGQNVTFRCDPISEHNRLYWYRQTLGQGPEFLTYFQNEAQLEKSRLLSDRFSAERPKGSFSTLEIQRTEQGDSAMYLCASSLGQTGNYGYTFGSGTRLTVV.